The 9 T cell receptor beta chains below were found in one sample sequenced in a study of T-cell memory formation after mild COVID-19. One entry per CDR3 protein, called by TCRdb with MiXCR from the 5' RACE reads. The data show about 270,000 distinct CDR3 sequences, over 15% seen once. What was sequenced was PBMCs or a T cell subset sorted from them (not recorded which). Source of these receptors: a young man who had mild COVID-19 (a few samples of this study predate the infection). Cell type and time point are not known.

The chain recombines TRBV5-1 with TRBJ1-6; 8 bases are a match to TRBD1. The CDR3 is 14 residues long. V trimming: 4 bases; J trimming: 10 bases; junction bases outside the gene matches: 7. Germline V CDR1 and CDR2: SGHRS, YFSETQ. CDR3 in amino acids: CASSPGQGKSPLHF. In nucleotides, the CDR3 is TGCGCCAGCAGCCCCGGACAGGGCAAGTCACCCCTCCACTTT.

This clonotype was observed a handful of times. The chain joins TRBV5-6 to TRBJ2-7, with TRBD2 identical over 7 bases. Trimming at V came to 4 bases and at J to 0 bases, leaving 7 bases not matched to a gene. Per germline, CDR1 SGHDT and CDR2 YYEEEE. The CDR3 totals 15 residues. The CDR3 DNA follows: TGTGCCAGCAGCCCCATCGGGGGGATCTCCTACGAGCAGTACGTC. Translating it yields CASSPIGGISYEQYV.

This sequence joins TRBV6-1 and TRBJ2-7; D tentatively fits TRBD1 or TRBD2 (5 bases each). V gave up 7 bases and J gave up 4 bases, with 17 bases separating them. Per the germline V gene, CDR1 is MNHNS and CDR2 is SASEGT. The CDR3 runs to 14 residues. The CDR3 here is CASTGMDKSYEQYF. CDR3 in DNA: TGTGCCAGCACCGGGATGGACAAGAGTTACGAGCAGTACTTC.

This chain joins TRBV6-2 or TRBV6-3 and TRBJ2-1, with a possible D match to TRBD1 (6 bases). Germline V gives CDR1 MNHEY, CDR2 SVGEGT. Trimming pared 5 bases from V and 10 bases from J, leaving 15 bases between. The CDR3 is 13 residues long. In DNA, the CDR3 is TGTGCCAGCAGTGTGGGACCGAGGGGGGAGCAGTTCTTC. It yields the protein CASSVGPRGEQFF.

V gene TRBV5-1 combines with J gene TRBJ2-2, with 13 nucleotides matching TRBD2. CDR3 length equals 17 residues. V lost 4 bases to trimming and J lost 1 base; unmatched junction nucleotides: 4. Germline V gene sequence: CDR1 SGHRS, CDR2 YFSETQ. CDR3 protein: CASSLGLAGENTGELFF. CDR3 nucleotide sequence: TGCGCCAGCAGCCTCGGACTAGCGGGGGAGAACACCGGGGAGCTGTTTTTT.

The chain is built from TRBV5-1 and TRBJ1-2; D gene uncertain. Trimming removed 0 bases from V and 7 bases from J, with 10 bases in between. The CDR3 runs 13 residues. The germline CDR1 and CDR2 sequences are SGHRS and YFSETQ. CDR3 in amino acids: CASSLEAVAGYTF. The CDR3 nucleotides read TGCGCCAGCAGCTTGGAAGCGGTGGCTGGCTACACCTTC.

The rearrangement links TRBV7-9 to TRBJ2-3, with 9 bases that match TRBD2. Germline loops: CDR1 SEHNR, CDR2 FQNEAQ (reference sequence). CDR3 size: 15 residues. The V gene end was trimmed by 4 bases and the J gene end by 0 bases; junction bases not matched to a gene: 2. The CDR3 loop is CASSYSGGSTDTQYF. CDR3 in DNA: TGTGCCAGCAGCTATAGCGGGGGAAGCACAGATACGCAGTATTTT.

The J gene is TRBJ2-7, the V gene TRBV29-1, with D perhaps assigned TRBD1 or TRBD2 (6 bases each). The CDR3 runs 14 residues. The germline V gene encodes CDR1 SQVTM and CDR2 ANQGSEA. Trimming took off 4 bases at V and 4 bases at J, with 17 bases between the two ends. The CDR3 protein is CSVGGGWDGYEQYF. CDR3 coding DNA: TGCAGCGTTGGAGGGGGGTGGGACGGTTACGAGCAGTACTTC.

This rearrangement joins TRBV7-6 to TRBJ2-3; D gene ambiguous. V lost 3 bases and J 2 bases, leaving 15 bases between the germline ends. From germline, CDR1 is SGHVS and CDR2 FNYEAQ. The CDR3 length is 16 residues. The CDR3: CASSLTDTRFTDTQYF. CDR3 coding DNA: TGTGCCAGCAGCTTGACTGACACCCGATTCACAGATACGCAGTATTTT.